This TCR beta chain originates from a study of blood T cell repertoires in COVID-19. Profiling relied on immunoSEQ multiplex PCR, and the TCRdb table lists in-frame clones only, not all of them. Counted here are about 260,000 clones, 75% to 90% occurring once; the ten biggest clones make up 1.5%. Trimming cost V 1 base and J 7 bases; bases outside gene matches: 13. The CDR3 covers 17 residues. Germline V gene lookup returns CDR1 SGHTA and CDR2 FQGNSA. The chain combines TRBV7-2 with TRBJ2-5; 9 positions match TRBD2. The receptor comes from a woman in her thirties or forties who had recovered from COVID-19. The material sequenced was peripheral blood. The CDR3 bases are TGTGCCAGCAGCTTAGAAGGGGGTCTAGCGGGGTTAGGGACCCAGTACTTC. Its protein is CASSLEGGLAGLGTQYF.